The following is a TCR beta chain sequence with its context. Antigen: not known. Unstimulated naive, memory, effector memory and TEMRA subsets underwent sequencing in a few donor pairs. The source of the sample is a study of siplizumab effects on memory and regulatory T cells. Germline loops: CDR1 SGDLS, CDR2 YYNGEE. V shed 4 bases and J 0 bases; nucleotides not matched to a gene: 3. The CDR3 loop spans 15 amino acids. Study findings and constraints: Proliferating CD4+ or CD8+ clones, roughly 75-97% of them, lacked an assignable naive or memory phenotype.

TCR templates, roughly 10^5 per sample, were assayed. Only in-frame clones appear in the TCRdb table, and some are missing; sequencing was by immunoSEQ multiplex PCR. The sample lists some 56,000 clones, just over 95% occurring once. The receptor was isolated from a human donor in good health. The rearrangement joins TRBV9 to TRBJ2-1, with 8 nucleotides matching TRBD2. The source material was naive CD8+ T cells sorted from blood. CDR3 amino acids: CASSPTSGSYNEQFF. CDR3 bases: TGTGCCAGCAGCCCTACTAGCGGCTCCTACAATGAGCAGTTCTTC.